Sequencing of this T cell receptor (beta chain) was carried out in a study of blood T cell repertoires in COVID-19. Background on the study: Both acute and convalescent COVID-19 samples were obtained from the United States, Italy and Spain.

Trimming pared 5 bases from V and 6 bases from J, leaving 12 bases between. CDR1 is MDHEN, CDR2 SYDVKM, per germline. This CDR3 region has 13 residues. The repertoire was sequenced with immunoSEQ multiplex PCR; TCRdb's copy has only in-frame clones and lacks some. This sample carries roughly 250,000 clones, about 90% of them seen once, and the ten largest clones take less than 15%. The sequenced sample consisted of peripheral blood. The TCR originated in a woman in her twenties or thirties with COVID-19, enrolled during active disease. This chain joins TRBV28 and TRBJ2-3; D not certain. The chain's CDR3 is CASSPPSADTQYF. CDR3 bases: TGTGCCAGCAGTCCCCCCTCCGCGGATACGCAGTATTTT.